This TCR beta chain was sequenced during a study of blood T cell repertoires in COVID-19. Study background: Samples of COVID-19 (acute and convalescent) were obtained from the United States, Italy and Spain. The analysed material was cDNA or gDNA that came from T cells, B-cell-depleted T cells, or PBMCs.

V lost 0 bases to trimming and J lost 2 bases, with 11 bases between them. The length of the CDR3 is 15 residues. The germline gives CDR1 SGHRS, CDR2 YFSETQ. Source study methods: Nucleated cell number was recorded as an estimate derived from reference gene primer amplification. The assay was immunoSEQ multiplex PCR, and TCRdb's table has in-frame clones only and misses some. V and J calls and clone size come straight from that table; D and trimming were deduced from the DNA. The data hold 13,000 or so clones, with approximately 78% observed a single time. The source is a human donor in a cohort sampled during active COVID-19. The V gene is TRBV5-1, the J gene TRBJ1-2; weak D call: TRBD1 (6 bases). Sample: peripheral blood. CDR3 residues: CASSLAGTSNYGYTF. CDR3 nucleotide sequence: TGCGCCAGCAGCTTGGCCGGGACATCCAACTATGGCTACACCTTC. The whole variable domain, filled in from reference TRBV5-1 and TRBJ1-2, reads KAGVTQTPRYLIKTRGQQVTLSCSPISGHRSVSWYQQTPGQGLQFLFEYFSETQRNKGNFPGRFSGRQFSNSRSEMNVSTLELGDSALYLCASSLAGTSNYGYTFGSGTRLTVV.